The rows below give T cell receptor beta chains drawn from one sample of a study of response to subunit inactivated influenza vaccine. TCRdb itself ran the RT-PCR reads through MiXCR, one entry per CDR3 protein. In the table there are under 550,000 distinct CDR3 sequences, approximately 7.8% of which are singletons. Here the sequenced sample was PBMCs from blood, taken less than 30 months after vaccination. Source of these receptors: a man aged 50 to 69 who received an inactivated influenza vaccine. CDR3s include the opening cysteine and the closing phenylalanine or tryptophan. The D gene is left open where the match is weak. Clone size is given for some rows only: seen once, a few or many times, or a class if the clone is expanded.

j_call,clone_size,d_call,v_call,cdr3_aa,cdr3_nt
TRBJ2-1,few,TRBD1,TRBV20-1,CSAQDRGPYNEQFF,TGCAGTGCTCAGGACAGGGGGCCCTACAATGAGCAGTTCTTC
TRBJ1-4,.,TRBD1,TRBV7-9,CASSFDRVATNEKLFF,TGTGCCAGCAGCTTCGACAGGGTTGCAACTAATGAAAAACTGTTTTTT
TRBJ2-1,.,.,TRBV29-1,CSVVPGYDEQFF,TGCAGCGTTGTACCTGGGTATGATGAGCAGTTCTTC
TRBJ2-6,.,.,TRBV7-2,CASSFYGANVLTF,TGTGCCAGCAGCTTTTACGGGGCCAACGTCCTGACTTTC
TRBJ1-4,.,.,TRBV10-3,CAISESNTAEKLFF,TGTGCCATCAGTGAGTCTAACACAGCCGAAAAACTGTTTTTT
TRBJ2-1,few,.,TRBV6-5,CASSPARYEQFF,TGTGCCAGCAGTCCCGCGAGGTATGAGCAGTTCTTC
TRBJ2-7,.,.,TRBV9,CASSVGARSSYEQYF,TGTGCCAGCAGCGTAGGGGCGAGGAGCTCCTACGAGCAGTACTTC
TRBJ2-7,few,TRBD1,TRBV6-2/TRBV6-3,CASTSGQGREQYF,TGTGCCAGCACATCTGGACAGGGTCGCGAGCAGTACTTC
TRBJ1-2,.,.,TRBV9,CASSVVAQGYGYTF,TGTGCCAGCAGCGTAGTTGCGCAGGGCTATGGCTACACCTTC
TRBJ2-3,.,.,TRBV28,CASGKSGGTDTQYF,TGTGCCAGCGGAAAATCAGGGGGCACAGATACGCAGTATTTT
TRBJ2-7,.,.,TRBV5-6,CASSAPGSEQYF,TGTGCCAGCAGCGCGCCAGGGAGCGAGCAGTACTTC
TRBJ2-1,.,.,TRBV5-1,CASSLRQPWGWNEQFF,TGCGCCAGCAGCCTTCGACAGCCCTGGGGCTGGAATGAGCAGTTCTTC
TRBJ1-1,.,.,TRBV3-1,CASSQGQGLEAFF,TGTGCCAGCAGCCAAGGGCAGGGGCTTGAAGCTTTCTTT
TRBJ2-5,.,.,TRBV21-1,CASSQGAVEETQYF,TGTGCCAGCAGCCAAGGGGCGGTCGAAGAGACCCAGTACTTC
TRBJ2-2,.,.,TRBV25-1,CASSVESPGELFF,TGTGCCAGCAGTGTTGAGTCCCCCGGGGAGCTGTTTTTT
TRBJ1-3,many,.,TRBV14,CASSQGAANRGTIYF,TGTGCCAGCAGCCAAGGGGCAGCTAATCGGGGCACCATATATTTT
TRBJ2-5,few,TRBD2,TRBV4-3,CASSTGSGKGTQYF,TGCGCCAGCAGCACCGGCAGCGGGAAGGGGACCCAGTACTTC
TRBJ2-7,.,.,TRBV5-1,CASSPDGGRGEQYF,TGCGCCAGCAGTCCGGACGGGGGACGGGGCGAGCAGTACTTC
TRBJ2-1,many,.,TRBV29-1,CSVESREVGSEQFF,TGCAGCGTTGAATCCAGGGAGGTCGGCAGTGAGCAGTTCTTC
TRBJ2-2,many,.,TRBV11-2,CASSPQGGGLFF,TGTGCCAGCAGCCCTCAAGGGGGGGGGCTGTTTTTT
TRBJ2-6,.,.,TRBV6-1,CASSLLGPWSGANVLTF,TGTGCCAGCAGCCTTTTGGGGCCCTGGTCTGGGGCCAACGTCCTGACTTTC
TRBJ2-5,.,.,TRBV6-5,CASSYLGSGKETQYF,TGTGCCAGCAGTTACCTGGGCAGTGGTAAAGAGACCCAGTACTTC
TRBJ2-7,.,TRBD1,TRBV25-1,CASSGDRDRGYEQYF,TGTGCCAGCAGTGGAGACCGGGACAGGGGTTACGAGCAGTACTTC
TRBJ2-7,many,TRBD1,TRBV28,CASSPAGQGMTYEQYF,TGTGCCAGCAGTCCCGCTGGACAGGGTATGACCTACGAGCAGTACTTC
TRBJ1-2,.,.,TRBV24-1,CATSGAIQGSRSSYTF,TGTGCCACCAGTGGTGCCATTCAGGGTTCCCGGTCGAGCTACACCTTC
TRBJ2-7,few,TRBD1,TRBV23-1,CASSQPYILDRVCEQYF,TGCGCCAGCAGTCAACCCTACATCCTGGACAGGGTTTGCGAGCAGTACTTC
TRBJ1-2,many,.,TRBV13,CASSLGLVDGYTF,TGTGCCAGCAGCTTGGGACTAGTAGATGGCTACACCTTC
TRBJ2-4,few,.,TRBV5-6,CASSPDESRGIQYF,TGTGCCAGCAGCCCGGACGAATCCCGGGGCATTCAGTACTTC
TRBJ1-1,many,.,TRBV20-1,CSATEPSTEAFF,TGCAGTGCTACTGAACCGAGCACTGAAGCTTTCTTT
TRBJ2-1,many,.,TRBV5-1,CASSLALLGGPREQFF,TGCGCCAGCAGCTTGGCCCTTTTGGGGGGGCCACGGGAGCAGTTCTTC
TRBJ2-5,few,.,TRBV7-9,CASSQQGVLETQYF,TGTGCCAGCAGCCAGCAGGGCGTATTAGAGACCCAGTACTTC
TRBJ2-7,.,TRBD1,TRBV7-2,CASSFNTGGDEQYF,TGTGCCAGCAGCTTTAACACAGGGGGTGACGAGCAGTACTTC
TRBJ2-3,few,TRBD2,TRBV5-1,CASSLGLHASGATSMGTDTQYF,TGCGCCAGCAGCTTGGGCCTACATGCTAGCGGGGCGACGTCTATGGGCACAGATACGCAGTATTTT
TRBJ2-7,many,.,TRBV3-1,CASSQSGSVNYEQYF,TGTGCCAGCAGCCAATCGGGCAGTGTAAACTACGAGCAGTACTTC
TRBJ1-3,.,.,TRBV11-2,CASSLEGGTLGNTIYF,TGTGCCAGCAGCTTAGAAGGCGGGACACTTGGAAACACCATATATTTT
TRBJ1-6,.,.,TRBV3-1,CASSPFEDSPLHF,TGTGCCAGCAGCCCATTTGAGGATTCACCCCTCCACTTT
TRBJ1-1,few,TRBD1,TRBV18,CASSPLEGAKPEAFF,TGTGCCAGCTCACCACTCGAGGGGGCGAAACCTGAAGCTTTCTTT
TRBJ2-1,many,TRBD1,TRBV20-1,CSARIGTGGYNEQFF,TGCAGTGCTAGAATAGGGACAGGGGGCTACAATGAGCAGTTCTTC
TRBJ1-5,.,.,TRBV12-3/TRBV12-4,CASSFTRTNQPQHF,TGTGCCAGCAGTTTTACCCGGACCAATCAGCCCCAGCATTTT
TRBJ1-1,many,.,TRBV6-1,CASSTYPGIGTEAFF,TGTGCCAGCAGTACCTATCCAGGGATAGGCACTGAAGCTTTCTTT
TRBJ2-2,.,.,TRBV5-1,CASSLAISGNTGELFF,TGCGCCAGCAGCTTGGCCATATCAGGGAACACCGGGGAGCTGTTTTTT
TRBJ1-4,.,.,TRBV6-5,CASSYSSRAGEKLFF,TGTGCCAGCAGTTACTCGTCGCGGGCGGGGGAAAAACTGTTTTTT
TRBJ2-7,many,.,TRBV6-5,CASSFGSSYEQYF,TGTGCCAGCAGTTTTGGCAGCTCCTACGAGCAGTACTTC
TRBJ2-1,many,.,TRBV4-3,CASSQDRQAKGDHQFF,TGCGCCAGCAGCCAAGATCGGCAGGCCAAAGGGGACCACCAGTTCTTC
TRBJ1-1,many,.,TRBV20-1,CSARLRGLNTEAFF,TGCAGTGCTAGACTTCGAGGGTTGAACACTGAAGCTTTCTTT
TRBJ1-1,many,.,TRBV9,CASSVAQGSTEAFF,TGTGCCAGCAGCGTAGCTCAGGGGTCCACTGAAGCTTTCTTT
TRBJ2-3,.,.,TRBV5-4,CASSLSTTDTQYF,TGTGCCAGCAGCTTGTCCACCACAGATACGCAGTATTTT
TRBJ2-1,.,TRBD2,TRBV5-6,CASSLTSGSNNEQFF,TGTGCCAGCAGCTTGACTAGCGGGAGTAATAATGAGCAGTTCTTC
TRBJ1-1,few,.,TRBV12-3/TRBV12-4,CASSQVPGNRAFF,TGTGCCAGCAGTCAGGTTCCGGGGAATAGGGCTTTCTTT
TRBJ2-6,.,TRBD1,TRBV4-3,CASSQDQTGSGANVLTF,TGCGCCAGCAGCCAAGACCAGACAGGGTCTGGGGCCAACGTCCTGACTTTC
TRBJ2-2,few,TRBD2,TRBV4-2,CASSQASGRASAGELFF,TGTGCCAGCAGCCAGGCTAGCGGGAGGGCCTCCGCCGGGGAGCTGTTTTTT
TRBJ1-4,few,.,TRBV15,CATSRDTPRHNEKLFF,TGTGCCACCAGCAGAGATACTCCGCGCCACAATGAAAAACTGTTTTTT
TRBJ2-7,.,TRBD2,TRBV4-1,CASSQDMRGGYEQYF,TGCGCCAGCAGCCAAGACATGCGGGGGGGCTACGAGCAGTACTTC
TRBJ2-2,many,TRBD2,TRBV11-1,CASSRTSENTGELFF,TGTGCCAGCAGCCGGACTAGCGAAAACACCGGGGAGCTGTTTTTT
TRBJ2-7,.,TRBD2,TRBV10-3,CATQREASYEQYF,TGTGCCACCCAGCGGGAGGCCTCCTACGAGCAGTACTTC
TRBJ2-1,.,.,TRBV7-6,CASSLFQEGDEQFF,TGTGCCAGCAGCTTATTCCAGGAGGGGGACGAGCAGTTCTTC
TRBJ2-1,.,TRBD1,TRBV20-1,CSAGGQGASGRGNEQFF,TGCAGTGCCGGGGGACAGGGGGCTAGCGGGAGAGGCAATGAGCAGTTCTTC